A selection of T cell receptor beta chains follows, all from one sample in a study of cytotoxic CD8 clonotypes in ibrutinib-treated CLL. Some clones are missing from TCRdb's copy, which holds only in-frame ones; the method was immunoSEQ multiplex PCR. The table lists approximately 74,000 clones, around 84% of them singletons. Sequenced here: PBMCs, sampled at disease progression, from a patient treated with ibrutinib. The receptors derive from a human donor with chronic lymphocytic leukemia. Both conserved end residues are part of each CDR3. D genes are given only for firm matches. Size tells how often a clone was seen (once, few, many) or the class of an expanded clone, and some rows leave it out.

CDR3 length: 18; J gene: TRBJ2-3; V gene: TRBV9; D gene: TRBD2; clone size: .; CDR3 protein: CASSPRGLAGESTDTQYF; CDR3 DNA: TGTGCCAGCAGCCCCCGTGGACTAGCGGGGGAGAGCACAGATACGCAGTATTTT
CDR3 length: 15; J gene: TRBJ2-3; V gene: TRBV15; D gene: TRBD2; clone size: .; CDR3 protein: CATSTLAGATDTQYF; CDR3 DNA: TGTGCCACCAGCACACTAGCGGGAGCAACAGATACGCAGTATTTT
CDR3 length: 11; J gene: TRBJ1-1; V gene: TRBV30; D gene: .; clone size: few; CDR3 protein: CAWSVGTEAFF; CDR3 DNA: TGTGCCTGGAGTGTCGGAACTGAAGCTTTCTTT
CDR3 length: 10; J gene: TRBJ1-1; V gene: TRBV25-1; D gene: .; clone size: .; CDR3 protein: CASSGHEAFF; CDR3 DNA: TGTGCCAGCAGTGGACATGAAGCTTTCTTT
CDR3 length: 11; J gene: TRBJ2-4; V gene: TRBV29-1; D gene: .; clone size: .; CDR3 protein: CSARAPNIQYF; CDR3 DNA: TGCAGCGCCAGGGCGCCAAACATTCAGTACTTC
CDR3 length: 16; J gene: TRBJ2-7; V gene: TRBV13; D gene: .; clone size: .; CDR3 protein: CASSFYRVGRTYEQYF; CDR3 DNA: TGTGCCAGCAGCTTCTACCGGGTCGGACGGACCTACGAGCAGTACTTC
CDR3 length: 13; J gene: TRBJ1-5; V gene: TRBV7-9; D gene: .; clone size: once; CDR3 protein: CASTTGSNQPQHF; CDR3 DNA: TGTGCCAGCACTACTGGGAGTAATCAGCCCCAGCATTTT
CDR3 length: 14; J gene: TRBJ1-1; V gene: TRBV18; D gene: .; clone size: .; CDR3 protein: CASSPRRVGTEAFF; CDR3 DNA: TGTGCCAGCTCACCAAGGCGGGTCGGCACTGAAGCTTTCTTT
CDR3 length: 16; J gene: TRBJ1-6; V gene: TRBV19; D gene: TRBD1; clone size: .; CDR3 protein: CASRGGTGSYNSPLHF; CDR3 DNA: TGTGCCAGTAGAGGGGGCACGGGATCCTATAATTCACCCCTCCACTTT
CDR3 length: 14; J gene: TRBJ2-2; V gene: TRBV7-8; D gene: .; clone size: .; CDR3 protein: CAILGRGNTGELFF; CDR3 DNA: TGTGCCATCCTCGGTCGGGGGAACACCGGGGAGCTGTTTTTT
CDR3 length: 14; J gene: TRBJ2-7; V gene: TRBV5-4; D gene: .; clone size: .; CDR3 protein: CASTVGPGIYEQYF; CDR3 DNA: TGTGCCAGCACCGTGGGTCCGGGAATCTACGAGCAGTACTTC
CDR3 length: 15; J gene: TRBJ2-2; V gene: TRBV7-3; D gene: TRBD1; clone size: .; CDR3 protein: CASSYSGTGNGELFF; CDR3 DNA: TGTGCCAGCAGCTACTCCGGGACAGGGAATGGGGAGCTGTTTTTT
CDR3 length: 15; J gene: TRBJ1-1; V gene: TRBV7-8; D gene: .; clone size: .; CDR3 protein: CASSAQPSWNTEAFF; CDR3 DNA: TGTGCCAGCAGCGCCCAGCCTAGCTGGAACACTGAAGCTTTCTTT
CDR3 length: 15; J gene: TRBJ2-2; V gene: TRBV28; D gene: TRBD1; clone size: .; CDR3 protein: CASTPSGQGAGELFF; CDR3 DNA: TGTGCCAGCACTCCCTCAGGACAGGGGGCCGGGGAGCTGTTTTTT
CDR3 length: 18; J gene: TRBJ2-2; V gene: TRBV5-1; D gene: .; clone size: .; CDR3 protein: CASSLDRGAPPNTGELFF; CDR3 DNA: TGCGCCAGCAGCTTGGATCGGGGGGCCCCTCCGAACACCGGGGAGCTGTTTTTT
CDR3 length: 14; J gene: TRBJ1-4; V gene: TRBV7-9; D gene: .; clone size: few; CDR3 protein: CASSPRTGNEKLFF; CDR3 DNA: TGTGCCAGCAGCCCCCGGACGGGAAATGAAAAACTGTTTTTT
CDR3 length: 16; J gene: TRBJ2-2; V gene: TRBV7-9; D gene: TRBD2; clone size: .; CDR3 protein: CASRPPGGDKTGELFF; CDR3 DNA: TGTGCCAGCAGGCCGCCGGGGGGAGACAAGACCGGGGAGCTGTTTTTT
CDR3 length: 11; J gene: TRBJ1-1; V gene: TRBV5-4; D gene: .; clone size: .; CDR3 protein: CASSDGLVAFF; CDR3 DNA: TGTGCCAGCAGCGACGGGTTAGTAGCTTTCTTT
CDR3 length: 16; J gene: TRBJ1-3; V gene: TRBV4-2; D gene: .; clone size: few; CDR3 protein: CASSQVQGRPGNTIYF; CDR3 DNA: TGTGCCAGCAGCCAAGTGCAGGGGCGTCCTGGAAACACCATATATTTT
CDR3 length: 14; J gene: TRBJ1-2; V gene: TRBV19; D gene: .; clone size: .; CDR3 protein: CAIQPGGAGDGYTF; CDR3 DNA: TGTGCCATCCAACCGGGGGGGGCTGGAGATGGCTACACCTTC
CDR3 length: 15; J gene: TRBJ1-5; V gene: TRBV6-5; D gene: TRBD1; clone size: .; CDR3 protein: CASSLDRGPSQPQHF; CDR3 DNA: TGTGCCAGCAGTTTAGACAGGGGGCCGAGTCAGCCCCAGCATTTT
CDR3 length: 14; J gene: TRBJ1-2; V gene: TRBV7-2; D gene: TRBD1; clone size: .; CDR3 protein: CASSRRDRGSGYTF; CDR3 DNA: TGTGCCAGCAGCCGGCGGGACAGAGGATCTGGCTACACCTTC
CDR3 length: 13; J gene: TRBJ1-1; V gene: TRBV5-1; D gene: .; clone size: .; CDR3 protein: CASSPPGNTEAFF; CDR3 DNA: TGCGCCAGCAGTCCACCCGGGAACACTGAAGCTTTCTTT
CDR3 length: 14; J gene: TRBJ2-7; V gene: TRBV19; D gene: .; clone size: .; CDR3 protein: CASSIRGTAYEQYF; CDR3 DNA: TGTGCCAGTAGTATACGGGGGACGGCCTACGAGCAGTACTTC
CDR3 length: 17; J gene: TRBJ2-2; V gene: TRBV4-2; D gene: TRBD1; clone size: .; CDR3 protein: CASSLQGLGANTGELFF; CDR3 DNA: TGTGCCAGCAGCCTACAGGGGTTGGGGGCGAACACCGGGGAGCTGTTTTTT
CDR3 length: 15; J gene: TRBJ2-1; V gene: TRBV6-5; D gene: .; clone size: few; CDR3 protein: CASSIQGGGYNEQFF; CDR3 DNA: TGTGCCAGCAGTATCCAAGGGGGGGGTTACAATGAGCAGTTCTTC
CDR3 length: 16; J gene: TRBJ2-7; V gene: TRBV11-1; D gene: TRBD2; clone size: .; CDR3 protein: CASSLVLTGTIIGPYF; CDR3 DNA: TGTGCCAGCAGCTTAGTCCTAACCGGGACTATTATTGGTCCGTACTTC
CDR3 length: 16; J gene: TRBJ2-1; V gene: TRBV5-1; D gene: TRBD2; clone size: .; CDR3 protein: CASSLELAGLGNEQFF; CDR3 DNA: TGCGCCAGCAGCTTGGAGTTAGCGGGTTTGGGCAATGAGCAGTTCTTC
CDR3 length: 14; J gene: TRBJ2-1; V gene: TRBV5-1; D gene: TRBD2; clone size: .; CDR3 protein: CASSLLAGESEQFF; CDR3 DNA: TGCGCCAGCAGCTTGCTAGCGGGAGAGAGTGAGCAGTTCTTC
CDR3 length: 17; J gene: TRBJ2-7; V gene: TRBV15; D gene: TRBD2; clone size: .; CDR3 protein: CATSRGAAGAESYEQYF; CDR3 DNA: TGTGCCACCAGCAGAGGGGCAGCGGGGGCCGAATCCTACGAGCAGTACTTC
CDR3 length: 14; J gene: TRBJ1-3; V gene: TRBV27; D gene: .; clone size: .; CDR3 protein: CASSLGRSGNTIYF; CDR3 DNA: TGTGCCAGCAGTTTAGGTCGCTCTGGAAACACCATATATTTT
CDR3 length: 14; J gene: TRBJ2-5; V gene: TRBV29-1; D gene: .; clone size: .; CDR3 protein: CSVQFRTAQETQYF; CDR3 DNA: TGCAGCGTCCAATTCCGGACAGCACAAGAGACCCAGTACTTC
CDR3 length: 13; J gene: TRBJ1-1; V gene: TRBV19; D gene: .; clone size: few; CDR3 protein: CASSPGHSTEAFF; CDR3 DNA: TGTGCCAGTAGTCCTGGACATAGCACTGAAGCTTTCTTT
CDR3 length: 17; J gene: TRBJ2-2; V gene: TRBV21-1; D gene: .; clone size: .; CDR3 protein: CASSKALRESGTGELFF; CDR3 DNA: TGTGCCAGCAGCAAAGCGCTCCGGGAGTCGGGCACCGGGGAGCTGTTTTTT
CDR3 length: 15; J gene: TRBJ1-5; V gene: TRBV19; D gene: .; clone size: .; CDR3 protein: CASRGGAVGNQPQHF; CDR3 DNA: TGTGCCAGTAGGGGGGGGGCAGTTGGCAATCAGCCCCAGCATTTT
CDR3 length: 15; J gene: TRBJ2-1; V gene: TRBV9; D gene: TRBD1; clone size: .; CDR3 protein: CASSVGQGALNEQFF; CDR3 DNA: TGTGCCAGCAGCGTAGGCCAGGGGGCGCTTAATGAGCAGTTCTTC
CDR3 length: 14; J gene: TRBJ2-7; V gene: TRBV11-2; D gene: TRBD1; clone size: once; CDR3 protein: CASSRSGTVYEQYF; CDR3 DNA: TGTGCCAGCAGCCGATCCGGGACAGTCTACGAGCAGTACTTC
CDR3 length: 14; J gene: TRBJ2-7; V gene: TRBV10-3; D gene: .; clone size: .; CDR3 protein: CAISESWVGYEQYF; CDR3 DNA: TGTGCCATCAGTGAGTCTTGGGTGGGCTACGAGCAGTACTTC
CDR3 length: 14; J gene: TRBJ2-7; V gene: TRBV19; D gene: .; clone size: .; CDR3 protein: CASSIYAGSYEQYF; CDR3 DNA: TGTGCCAGTAGTATATATGCTGGGTCCTACGAGCAGTACTTC
CDR3 length: 14; J gene: TRBJ1-1; V gene: TRBV6-6; D gene: TRBD1; clone size: .; CDR3 protein: CASSWSTGGTEAFF; CDR3 DNA: TGTGCCAGCAGTTGGTCAACAGGGGGAACTGAAGCTTTCTTT